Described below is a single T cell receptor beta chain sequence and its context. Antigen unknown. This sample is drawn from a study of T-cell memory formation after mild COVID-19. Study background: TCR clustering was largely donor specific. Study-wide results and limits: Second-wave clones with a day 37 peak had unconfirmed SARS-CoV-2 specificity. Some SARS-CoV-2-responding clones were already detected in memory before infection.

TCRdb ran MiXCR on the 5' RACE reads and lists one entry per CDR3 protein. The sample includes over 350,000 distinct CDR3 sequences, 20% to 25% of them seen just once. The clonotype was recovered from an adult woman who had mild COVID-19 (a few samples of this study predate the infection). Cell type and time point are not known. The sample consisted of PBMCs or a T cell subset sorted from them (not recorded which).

The CDR3 bases are TGTGCCAGCAGCTTATCGGTCCTAGCCAAAAACATTCAGTACTTC. Translation gives CASSLSVLAKNIQYF. This chain joins TRBV11-2 and TRBJ2-4, with D unresolved. V lost 2 bases and J 0 bases, leaving 8 bases between the germline ends. CDR3 length equals 15 residues. The germline gives CDR1 SGHAT, CDR2 FQNNGV.